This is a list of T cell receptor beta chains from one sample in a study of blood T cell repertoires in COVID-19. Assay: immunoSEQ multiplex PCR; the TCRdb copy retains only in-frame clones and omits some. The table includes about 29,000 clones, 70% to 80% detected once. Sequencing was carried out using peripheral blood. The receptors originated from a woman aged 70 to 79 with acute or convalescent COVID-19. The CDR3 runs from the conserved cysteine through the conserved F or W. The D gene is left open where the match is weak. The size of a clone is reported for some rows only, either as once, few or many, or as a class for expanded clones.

CASGDSNTGELFF	TGTGCCAGCGGGGACAGTAACACCGGGGAGCTGTTTTTT	-	TRBV12-3/TRBV12-4	TRBJ2-2	TRBD1
CASRLDRESTDTQYF	TGTGCCAGCAGACTAGACAGGGAGAGCACAGATACGCAGTATTTT	few	TRBV6-6	TRBJ2-3	TRBD1
CASTRRANEKLFF	TGTGCCAGCACAAGACGGGCTAATGAAAAACTGTTTTTT	once	TRBV28	TRBJ1-4	-
CASSLGSGTVTQETQYF	TGTGCCAGCAGTTTGGGATCTGGGACAGTAACTCAAGAGACCCAGTACTTC	-	TRBV27	TRBJ2-5	TRBD1
CASGLAGGFEQYF	TGTGCCAGCGGACTAGCGGGAGGGTTCGAGCAGTACTTC	-	TRBV9	TRBJ2-7	TRBD2
CASSLVGDRGYGYTF	TGTGCCAGCAGCCTTGTAGGTGACAGGGGGTATGGCTACACCTTC	-	TRBV9	TRBJ1-2	TRBD1
CASSLGDRGSYEQYF	TGTGCCAGCAGCTTGGGGGATAGGGGCTCCTACGAGCAGTACTTC	-	TRBV5-4	TRBJ2-7	-
CASTPSLDRVNEKLFF	TGTGCCAGCACTCCGTCCCTGGACAGGGTTAATGAAAAACTGTTTTTT	-	TRBV28	TRBJ1-4	TRBD1
CASSRRSGTSGRSPSNEQFF	TGTGCCAGCAGTAGACGGTCCGGGACTAGCGGGAGGTCCCCGAGCAATGAGCAGTTCTTC	-	TRBV3-1/TRBV3-2	TRBJ2-1	TRBD2
CASSLQQSFGYTF	TGTGCCAGCAGCTTGCAACAGTCCTTCGGCTACACCTTC	-	TRBV5-8	TRBJ1-2	-
CASSPGPGNQPQHF	TGTGCCAGCTCACCCGGCCCAGGGAATCAGCCCCAGCATTTT	-	TRBV18	TRBJ1-5	-
CASSPPGQGWWGNYGYTF	TGTGCCAGCTCACCACCCGGACAGGGTTGGTGGGGGAACTATGGCTACACCTTC	-	TRBV18	TRBJ1-2	TRBD1
CASSLGQGSSNTEAFF	TGTGCCAGCAGCCTCGGACAGGGGAGTTCTAACACTGAAGCTTTCTTT	-	TRBV7-9	TRBJ1-1	TRBD1
CASSLATSGGQETQYF	TGTGCTAGCAGCTTAGCGACTAGCGGGGGACAAGAGACCCAGTACTTC	-	TRBV7-7	TRBJ2-5	TRBD2
CASIAGWAGGSYEQYF	TGTGCCAGCATCGCGGGCTGGGCAGGGGGGTCCTACGAGCAGTACTTC	-	TRBV2	TRBJ2-7	-
CASRGQGANPYEQYF	TGTGCCAGCAGAGGACAGGGGGCGAATCCCTACGAGCAGTACTTC	-	TRBV3-1/TRBV3-2	TRBJ2-7	TRBD1
CASSIGGSFYQETQYF	TGCGCCAGCAGCATCGGGGGATCCTTCTACCAAGAGACCCAGTACTTC	once	TRBV10-2	TRBJ2-5	-
CASRSSGSSHEQYF	TGCGCCAGCAGGTCTAGCGGGAGCTCCCACGAGCAGTACTTC	-	TRBV5-1	TRBJ2-7	TRBD2
CASSPRLAGFTDTQYF	TGTGCCAGCTCTCCGCGGCTAGCGGGGTTCACAGATACGCAGTATTTT	-	TRBV18	TRBJ2-3	TRBD2
CASSLVAGGTLAHEQYF	TGTGCCAGCAGTTTAGTAGCGGGAGGAACCCTTGCCCACGAGCAGTACTTC	few	TRBV27	TRBJ2-7	TRBD2
CASSYGLDYEQYF	TGTGCCAGCAGTTACGGCCTTGACTACGAGCAGTACTTC	-	TRBV6-5	TRBJ2-7	-
CASSLKDRQETQYF	TGTGCCAGCAGCTTAAAGGACAGGCAAGAGACCCAGTACTTC	-	TRBV5-6	TRBJ2-5	TRBD1
CASRRGYGYTF	TGTGCCAGCAGACGAGGCTATGGCTACACCTTC	-	TRBV6-5	TRBJ1-2	-
CASSYPRVLGSPLHF	TGTGCCAGCAGTTACCCGAGGGTCTTAGGATCACCCCTCCACTTT	-	TRBV28	TRBJ1-6	-
CSVGRETQYF	TGCAGTGTGGGGCGGGAGACCCAGTACTTC	many	TRBV20-1	TRBJ2-5	-
CSAGQGSDYGYTF	TGCAGCGCCGGACAGGGTAGCGACTATGGCTACACCTTC	-	TRBV29-1	TRBJ1-2	TRBD1
CATSPIRGRTRNTGELFF	TGTGCCACCAGCCCAATCCGCGGCCGGACTAGGAACACCGGGGAGCTGTTTTTT	-	TRBV24-1	TRBJ2-2	TRBD2
CASSEARYNTEAFF	TGTGCCAGCAGTGAAGCGCGGTATAACACTGAAGCTTTCTTT	-	TRBV2	TRBJ1-1	-
CASSFSERDEGETQYF	TGCGCCAGCAGCTTCAGCGAACGGGATGAGGGAGAGACCCAGTACTTC	-	TRBV5-1	TRBJ2-5	-
CASSPVLGPYEQYF	TGTGCCAGCAGCCCTGTACTAGGACCCTACGAGCAGTACTTC	few	TRBV7-9	TRBJ2-7	-
CASSSIAGGPDNEQFF	TGTGCCAGCAGCTCAATAGCGGGGGGCCCGGACAATGAGCAGTTCTTC	-	TRBV5-8	TRBJ2-1	TRBD2
CASRYDRGAYEQYF	TGTGCCAGCAGATATGACAGGGGCGCCTACGAGCAGTACTTC	few	TRBV28	TRBJ2-7	TRBD1
CASSFPGQGRDTQYF	TGTGCCAGCAGTTTCCCCGGACAGGGGAGAGATACGCAGTATTTT	-	TRBV28	TRBJ2-3	TRBD1
CAWDRGQETQYF	TGTGCCTGGGACAGGGGGCAAGAGACCCAGTACTTC	-	TRBV30	TRBJ2-5	TRBD1
CASRPSGTSYEQYF	TGCGCCAGTAGGCCCTCTGGGACTAGCTACGAGCAGTACTTC	once	TRBV10-2	TRBJ2-7	TRBD2
CASARGNSPLHF	TGTGCCAGCGCCAGGGGGAATTCACCCCTCCACTTT	-	TRBV2	TRBJ1-6	TRBD1
CASSPVTGSYNEQFF	TGTGCCAGCAGCCCCGTGACAGGGTCCTACAATGAGCAGTTCTTC	-	TRBV28	TRBJ2-1	TRBD1
CASSALRVESYNEQFF	TGTGCCAGCAGTGCCCTCCGGGTGGAGTCCTACAATGAGCAGTTCTTC	-	TRBV6-1	TRBJ2-1	-
CSVRYGQTNYGYTF	TGCAGCGTCCGATACGGACAGACTAACTATGGCTACACCTTC	-	TRBV29-1	TRBJ1-2	-
CASSLESVRSYEQYF	TGTGCCAGCAGCTTAGAATCGGTGAGATCCTACGAGCAGTACTTC	-	TRBV11-2	TRBJ2-7	-
CATSDSRGGILNEQFF	TGTGCCACCAGTGATTCAAGGGGGGGCATTCTAAATGAGCAGTTCTTC	-	TRBV24-1	TRBJ2-1	-
CASMLRRGTEAFF	TGTGCCAGCATGCTTAGGCGGGGGACTGAAGCTTTCTTT	-	TRBV12-3/TRBV12-4	TRBJ1-1	-
CASSLRGSSTDTQYF	TGTGCCAGCAGCTTACGGGGATCTAGCACAGATACGCAGTATTTT	-	TRBV7-3	TRBJ2-3	-